This T cell receptor (beta chain) was identified in a study of blood T cell repertoires in COVID-19. Participants had their cohort set by participant-reported clinical history. Exposed volunteers were people who met a COVID-19 case within 2 weeks before study entry. Per the authors' pipeline: The authors estimated nucleated cell counts from reference gene primer amplification. Repertoires were generated with immunoSEQ multiplex PCR, while TCRdb's copy carries only in-frame clones and drops some. That table is the source of V, J and clone size, and D and trimming were worked out from the DNA. The profile shows over 130,000 clones, less than 85% of them singletons. This receptor was obtained from a woman under 30 who had been exposed to COVID-19. What was sequenced was PBMCs or T cells enriched from blood (not recorded which).

The CDR3 loop is CASSYPGQVEQYF. The CDR3 DNA sequence: TGTGCCAGCAGCTACCCGGGACAGGTCGAGCAGTACTTC. The rearrangement links TRBV7-9 to TRBJ2-7; TRBD1 matches at 8 bases. CDR1 SEHNR and CDR2 FQNEAQ come from the germline V gene (reference sequence). Trimming removed 4 bases from V and 6 bases from J; junction bases left unmatched: 5. CDR3 length: 13 amino acids. Looking up the rest from reference TRBV7-9 and TRBJ2-7 gives the full variable domain: DTGVSQNPRHKITKRGQNVTFRCDPISEHNRLYWYRQTLGQGPEFLTYFQNEAQLEKSRLLSDRFSAERPKGSFSTLEIQRTEQGDSAMYLCASSYPGQVEQYFGPGTRLTVT.